This T cell receptor beta chain was documented in a study of Tregs in tolerant kidney transplant recipients. Study context: An approximately three-day belatacept mixed lymphocyte reaction, sometimes plus 5-day graft donor restimulation, preceded CD4+CD25+CD127- sorting. Findings of the study overall: Changing PCR primers prevented nucleotide comparison between some patients' samples. Tolerant patients' donor-specific Tregs expanded beyond overall Tregs, suggesting antigen-driven growth. Biological reproducibility was not directly addressed, but technical replication error appeared minimal.

Notes on this clone: No antigen is known for it.

Libraries were prepared by immunoSEQ multiplex PCR; TCRdb keeps only in-frame clonotypes and omits some of them. The sample carries about 5,600 clones, around 90% recorded once. Germline V gene sequence: CDR1 SQVTM, CDR2 ANQGSEA. V gave up 6 bases and J gave up 4 bases; unmatched junction bases: 6. The CDR3 sequence is 15 residues long. V gene TRBV29-1 combines with J gene TRBJ2-2, with 12 nucleotides matching TRBD2. The sequenced sample was Tregs from blood cultured with allogeneic cells, obtained before the transplant. This clonotype originated in a human patient who received a combined kidney and bone marrow transplant. The CDR3 reads CSVGGTSGFTGELFF. CDR3 nucleotide sequence: TGCAGCGTGGGCGGGACTAGCGGGTTCACCGGGGAGCTGTTTTTT.